This T cell receptor beta chain was recorded in a study of blood T cell repertoires in COVID-19. Study context: In each case, the material was cDNA or gDNA derived from T cells, B-cell-depleted T cells, or PBMCs.

Original data processing: For nucleated cells, counts were estimated from reference gene primer amplification. Clones were sequenced by immunoSEQ multiplex PCR, and TCRdb holds only the in-frame ones, with some missing. That table furnishes V, J and clone size, whereas the DNA furnished D and trimming. The sample yields 150,000 to 200,000 clones, roughly 84% seen once. CDR1 and CDR2 from the germline V gene are WNHNN and SYGVQD (reference sequence). The CDR3 runs 14 residues. Trimming cost V 2 bases and J 7 bases, with 12 bases left between them. Enrollees, roughly 18 to 90 years old, lived in 24 US areas. Within 2 weeks before study entry, exposed participants met a COVID-19 case.

This clonotype originated in a woman in her twenties or thirties who had been exposed to COVID-19. This sequence joins TRBV10-1 and TRBJ2-1; TRBD2 is a possible D gene (5 bases). Sequencing was done on a sample of PBMCs or T cells enriched from blood (not recorded which). CDR3 nucleotide sequence: TGCGCCAGCAGTGAGGGTCGGGGATGGAATGAGCAGTTCTTC. It encodes CASSEGRGWNEQFF.